These 14 T cell receptor beta chains were all obtained from the same sample, sequenced in a study of blood T cell repertoires in COVID-19. Using immunoSEQ multiplex PCR, the repertoire was profiled, and TCRdb retains in-frame clones only, with some absent. Of 300,000 or so clones in the sample, 80% to 90% were seen once. The specimen was peripheral blood. These receptors all come from a woman between 35 and 50 years old who had recovered from COVID-19.

The chain couples TRBV9 to TRBJ1-3; no firm D call. Germline CDR1 and CDR2: SGDLS and YYNGEE. The CDR3 runs to 14 residues. The V end lost 0 bases, the J end lost 0 bases, and 4 bases lay between the germline ends. The CDR3 loop is CASSVGSSGNTIYF. The CDR3 coding sequence is TGTGCCAGCAGCGTAGGCAGCTCTGGAAACACCATATATTTT.

The J gene is TRBJ1-2, the V gene TRBV5-4, with 7 bases fitting TRBD1. The V and J ends lost 2 bases and 4 bases, in that order; junction bases with no gene match: 8. The germline gives CDR1 SGHNT, CDR2 YYREEE (reference sequence). The CDR3 is 15 residues long. For the CDR3, the DNA is TGTGCCAGCAGCTTCGTGGGACAGCTAATCTATGGCTACACCTTC. It codes for CASSFVGQLIYGYTF.

For the CDR3, the DNA is TGTGCCAGTAGTATGCGAGACACCGGGCTAGGGGGCAATCAGCCCCAGCATTTT. Its protein is CASSMRDTGLGGNQPQHF. The V call is TRBV19, the J call TRBJ1-5; D is perhaps TRBD1 (5 bases). V was trimmed by 3 bases and J by 2 bases, leaving 20 bases between them. There are 18 residues in the CDR3. Germline V CDR1 and CDR2: LNHDA, SQIVND (reference sequence).

The chain combines TRBV13 with TRBJ2-4; perhaps TRBD2 as D (6 bases). Trimming left V 5 bases short and J 2 bases short, with 16 bases between. Germline V lookup: CDR1 PRHDT, CDR2 FYEKMQ (reference sequence). The CDR3 loop spans 16 amino acids. The CDR3 sequence is CASSEWAGSTKNIQYF. The DNA of the CDR3 is TGTGCCAGCAGCGAATGGGCGGGGTCGACCAAAAACATTCAGTACTTC.

The chain employs TRBV5-4 and TRBJ1-2, with D perhaps TRBD1 (6 bases). CDR1 and CDR2 from the germline V gene are SGHNT and YYREEE (reference sequence). Between the trimmed V and J ends, which lost 5 bases and 0 bases, there was a span of 14 bases. The CDR3 is 15 residues long. CDR3 loop: CASRPLGGSNYGYTF. The CDR3 DNA is TGTGCCAGCAGGCCTCTTGGGGGCTCTAACTATGGCTACACCTTC.

The gene calls are TRBV13 and TRBJ2-3; no definite D call. The V end lost 5 bases, the J end lost 3 bases, and 12 bases lay between the germline ends. The germline CDR1 and CDR2 sequences are PRHDT and FYEKMQ (reference sequence). CDR3 length: 14 amino acids. The CDR3 reads CASSTAEATDTQYF. DNA of the CDR3: TGTGCCAGCAGCACCGCCGAGGCAACAGATACGCAGTATTTT.

The chain couples TRBV5-4 to TRBJ2-1; a possible D gene is TRBD2 (6 bases). The V end was cut by 0 bases, the J end by 16 bases, with 14 bases between. Germline-derived CDR1 and CDR2 are SGHNT and YYREEE (reference sequence). There are 12 residues in the CDR3. The CDR3 here is CASSLGTGGRFF. DNA for the CDR3: TGTGCCAGCAGCTTGGGAACCGGGGGACGATTCTTC.

The chain joins TRBV3-1 (or the pseudogene TRBV3-2) to TRBJ2-1; no clear D. Germline V gene data show CDR1 as LGHDT and CDR2 as YNNKEL (reference sequence). V gave up 0 bases and J gave up 5 bases, with 8 bases separating them. The CDR3 length is 14 residues. Here the CDR3 DNA reads TGTGCCAGCAGCCAAGATCCCTCGGACAATGAGCAGTTCTTC. Its translation: CASSQDPSDNEQFF.

The chain combines TRBV25-1 with TRBJ1-4; 8 nucleotides match TRBD1. Losses at the gene ends were 3 bases for V and 3 bases for J; bases not matched to a gene: 6. Germline loops: CDR1 MGHDK, CDR2 SYGVNS. The CDR3 is 16 amino acids. The CDR3 spells CASSDFGDRPNEKLFF. In nucleotides, the CDR3 is TGTGCCAGCAGTGATTTTGGGGACAGGCCTAATGAAAAACTGTTTTTT.

This clone appeared a few times. V gene TRBV24-1 combines with J gene TRBJ2-3, with 8 bases aligning to TRBD2. The CDR3 is 15 residues long. V lost 5 bases and J lost 5; bases outside the gene matches: 8. Germline V gene sequence: CDR1 KGHDR, CDR2 SFDVKD. DNA of the CDR3: TGTGCCACCAGTGGAGACGGCCTAGCGGGAGATACGCAGTATTTT. Protein sequence: CATSGDGLAGDTQYF.

The rearrangement joins TRBV27 to TRBJ1-2, with 9 bases matching TRBD1. The CDR3 runs 17 residues. CDR1 and CDR2 from the germline V gene are MNHEY and SMNVEV (reference sequence). The V gene end was trimmed by 5 bases and the J gene end by 4 bases; junction bases not matched to a gene: 14. CDR3 coding DNA: TGTGCCAGCAGTCTAGGCCCACAGGGGGCCCCGGGCTATGGCTACACCTTC. This gives the protein CASSLGPQGAPGYGYTF.

The rearrangement joins TRBV19 to TRBJ2-7; D perhaps matches TRBD2 (6 bases). The CDR3 contains 14 residues. The V and J ends lost 4 bases and 0 bases respectively, with 10 bases between them. Germline V gives CDR1 LNHDA, CDR2 SQIVND (reference sequence). The CDR3 sequence is CASSRTGSSYEQYF. CDR3 coding DNA: TGTGCCAGTAGTAGGACCGGGAGCTCCTACGAGCAGTACTTC.

V and J are TRBV5-1 and TRBJ2-5; the match to TRBD2 covers 16 bases. Germline CDR1 is SGHRS and CDR2 is YFSETQ. With V trimmed by 4 bases and J by 5 bases, 11 bases remained unmatched. There are 18 residues in the CDR3. CDR3 DNA: TGCGCCAGCAGCCGGGGACTAGCGGGGGGGCGAATTTTGGAGACCCAGTACTTC. Its protein product is CASSRGLAGGRILETQYF.

V usage is TRBV25-1 and J usage is TRBJ2-3, with TRBD2 matching 11 bases. Germline CDR1 reads MGHDK; CDR2 reads SYGVNS. Trimming removed 2 bases from V and 3 bases from J; junction bases left unmatched: 4. This CDR3 has 16 residues. The CDR3: CASSETLAGATDTQYF. DNA of the CDR3: TGTGCCAGCAGTGAAACACTAGCGGGGGCGACAGATACGCAGTATTTT.